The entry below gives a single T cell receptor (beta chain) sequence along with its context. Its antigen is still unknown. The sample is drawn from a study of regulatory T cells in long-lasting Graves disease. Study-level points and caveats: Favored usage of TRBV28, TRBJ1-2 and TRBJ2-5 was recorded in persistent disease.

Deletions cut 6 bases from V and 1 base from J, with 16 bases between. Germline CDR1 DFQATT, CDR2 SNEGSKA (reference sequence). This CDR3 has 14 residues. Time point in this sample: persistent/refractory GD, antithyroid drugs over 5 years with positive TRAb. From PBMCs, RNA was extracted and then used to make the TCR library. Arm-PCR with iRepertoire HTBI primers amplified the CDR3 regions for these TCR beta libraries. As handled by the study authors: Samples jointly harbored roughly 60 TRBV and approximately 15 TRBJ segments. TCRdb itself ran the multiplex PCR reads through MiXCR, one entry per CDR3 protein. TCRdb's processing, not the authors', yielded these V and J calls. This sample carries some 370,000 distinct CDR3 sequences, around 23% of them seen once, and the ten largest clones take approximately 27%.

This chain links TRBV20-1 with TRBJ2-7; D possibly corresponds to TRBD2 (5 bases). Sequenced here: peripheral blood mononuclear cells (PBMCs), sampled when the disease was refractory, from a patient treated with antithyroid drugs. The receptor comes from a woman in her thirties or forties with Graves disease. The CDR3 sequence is CSAGLGSDSYEQYF. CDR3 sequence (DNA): TGCAGTGCCGGGTTGGGTAGCGATTCCTACGAGCAGTACTTC.